These 14 T cell receptor beta chains were all obtained from the same sample, sequenced in a study of T cell responses to AZD1222 COVID-19 vaccine. Here immunoSEQ multiplex PCR was the method, and the copy in TCRdb shows in-frame clones only, minus some. This sample yields tens of thousands of clones, of which about 90% are seen a single time; around 5.2% belongs to the top ten. The material sequenced was peripheral blood, taken on day 0 of MenACWY control vaccination. The receptors shown here come from an adult in good health.

This sequence joins TRBV5-6 and TRBJ2-7; D is perhaps TRBD1 or TRBD2 (5 bases each). The germline CDR1 and CDR2 sequences are SGHDT and YYEEEE. The CDR3 has 15 residues. V was clipped by 2 bases and J by 0 bases, with 12 bases between them. The CDR3 loop reads CASSFYGTSSYEQYF. In nucleotides, the CDR3 is TGTGCCAGCAGCTTTTACGGGACCAGCTCCTACGAGCAGTACTTC.

The V and J genes are TRBV7-9 and TRBJ1-6; a possible D gene is TRBD1 (5 bases). This CDR3 has 17 residues. Trimming pared 7 bases from V and 0 bases from J, leaving 16 bases between. Germline V gene data show CDR1 as SEHNR and CDR2 as FQNEAQ (reference sequence). The DNA for the CDR3 is TGTGCCAGCACCAAGGGTCCAGGGAGCTCCTATAATTCACCCCTCCACTTT. It codes for CASTKGPGSSYNSPLHF.

In its sample, this clone was seen once. This sequence joins TRBV6-5 and TRBJ1-1, with D tentatively TRBD1 (6 bases). This CDR3 is 12 amino acids long. Trimming left V 6 bases short and J 7 bases short, with 12 bases between. CDR1 and CDR2 (germline): MNHEY, SVGAGI. The CDR3 nucleotides read TGTGCCAGCAGCCCCAGGGGACTTGAAGCTTTCTTT. Protein product: CASSPRGLEAFF.

The chain combines TRBV2 with TRBJ2-2; D is uncertain. Germline V gene data show CDR1 as SNHLY and CDR2 as FYNNEI. V lost 6 bases and J lost 5, with 10 bases in between. The CDR3 runs to 13 residues. The CDR3 sequence: CASSPQETGELFF. The CDR3 coding sequence is TGTGCCAGCAGCCCCCAGGAGACCGGGGAGCTGTTTTTT.

CDR3 coding DNA: TGTGCCAGCAGCTTAGGACTCCAGGGAGAAAAACTGTTTTTT. This sequence encodes CASSLGLQGEKLFF. The gene calls are TRBV7-2 and TRBJ1-4, with D tentatively TRBD1 (5 bases). The CDR3 consists of 14 residues. The V end lost 1 base, the J end lost 8 bases, and 11 bases lay between the germline ends. Germline V gene sequence: CDR1 SGHTA, CDR2 FQGNSA.

The gene calls are TRBV24-1 and TRBJ1-4, with no clear D. CDR1 KGHDR and CDR2 SFDVKD come from the germline V gene. This CDR3 contains 15 residues. Trimming cost V 5 bases and J 1 base, with 10 bases left between them. CDR3 bases: TGTGCCACCAGTGCCCCGGAGGGAACTAATGAAAAACTGTTTTTT. As protein: CATSAPEGTNEKLFF.

The chain employs TRBV28 and TRBJ1-5; D is uncertain. The germline CDR1 and CDR2 sequences are MDHEN and SYDVKM. The CDR3 is 11 residues long. Trimming took 3 bases from V and 5 from J, leaving 2 bases between them. The CDR3 is CASSFDQPQHF. In DNA, the CDR3 is TGTGCCAGCAGTTTTGATCAGCCCCAGCATTTT.

The chain combines TRBV11-2 with TRBJ1-6; D is unresolved. This CDR3 has 12 amino acids. The V and J ends lost 5 bases and 4 bases respectively, with 3 bases between them. CDR1 SGHAT and CDR2 FQNNGV come from the germline V gene. CDR3 residues: CASSRYNSPLHF. The CDR3 coding sequence is TGTGCCAGCAGCCGATATAATTCACCCCTCCACTTT.

The rearrangement uses TRBV9 and TRBJ1-2; TRBD1 matches at 7 bases. Trimming at V came to 3 bases and at J to 2 bases, leaving 10 bases not matched to a gene. The CDR3 runs to 16 residues. The germline CDR1 and CDR2 sequences are SGDLS and YYNGEE. DNA of the CDR3: TGTGCCAGCAGCGCCTTCGACAGGGTGGGCAACTATGGCTACACCTTC. Translated, it gives CASSAFDRVGNYGYTF.

V usage is TRBV27 and J usage is TRBJ2-1, with TRBD2 matching over 9 bases. This CDR3 has 15 amino acids. The junction had 5 bases not matched to a gene; V was cut back by 2 bases and J by 6 bases. Germline V lookup: CDR1 MNHEY, CDR2 SMNVEV (reference sequence). CDR3 sequence reads: CASSLGLAGRNEQFF. Here the CDR3 DNA reads TGTGCCAGCAGTTTAGGGCTAGCGGGACGCAATGAGCAGTTCTTC.

V gene TRBV11-2 combines with J gene TRBJ1-1; 7 bases map to TRBD1. Germline V gives CDR1 SGHAT, CDR2 FQNNGV. The CDR3 totals 13 residues. Trimming removed 8 bases from V and 1 base from J; junction bases left unmatched: 4. CDR3 protein: CASRTGRNTEAFF. CDR3 in DNA: TGTGCCAGCCGGACAGGACGGAACACTGAAGCTTTCTTT.

This chain links TRBV6-2 or TRBV6-3 with TRBJ2-3, with no clear D. CDR1 and CDR2 from the germline V gene are MNHEY and SVGEGT. V dropped 6 bases and J dropped 6 bases, with 10 bases sitting between them. This CDR3 is 12 amino acids long. The CDR3 spells CASSWSRDTQYF. The CDR3 DNA is TGTGCCAGCAGCTGGAGTCGGGATACGCAGTATTTT.

DNA for the CDR3: TGTGCCAGCAGCCAAGATATCACTGAAGCTTTCTTT. Translation gives CASSQDITEAFF. V gene TRBV14 combines with J gene TRBJ1-1; D remains unclear. The CDR3 has 12 residues. Trimming shortened V by 0 bases and J by 4 bases, and 3 bases separated the two germline ends. From germline, CDR1 is SGHDN and CDR2 FVKESK.

V and J are TRBV10-3 and TRBJ2-7; a possible D gene is TRBD1 (5 bases). CDR1 and CDR2 from the germline V gene are ENHRY and SYGVKD. Trimming stripped 3 bases from V and 1 base from J, with 13 bases between. The CDR3 is 15 amino acids. The CDR3 loop is CAISDPGKGSYEQYF. DNA for the CDR3: TGTGCCATCAGTGACCCAGGGAAAGGATCCTACGAGCAGTACTTC.